These 28 T cell receptor beta chains were all obtained from the same sample, sequenced in a study of PD-L1 blockade in urothelial cancer. The table came from immunoSEQ multiplex PCR; TCRdb's copy has only in-frame clones and leaves some out. The data hold 44,000 or so clones, with roughly 86% observed a single time. The material was PBMCs, obtained around atezolizumab (anti-PD-L1) treatment. The receptor source for this set is a man aged 65 to 85 with urothelial cancer.

The V and J genes are TRBV18 and TRBJ1-5; D possibly corresponds to TRBD1 (6 bases). CDR1 is KGHSH and CDR2 is LQKENI in the germline V gene. V was cut by 4 bases and J by 5 bases, with 12 bases left in between. The CDR3 length is 14 residues. The CDR3 protein is CASSLQGSDQPQHF. The CDR3 nucleotides are TGTGCCAGCTCACTACAGGGTTCGGATCAGCCCCAGCATTTT.

The chain links TRBV5-1 to TRBJ2-3; tentatively, D is TRBD1 (6 bases). The V gene's germline CDR1 is SGHRS and CDR2 YFSETQ. V was trimmed by 3 bases and J by 3 bases, leaving 11 bases between them. The length of the CDR3 is 14 residues. CDR3 loop: CASSYPGQTDTQYF. The CDR3, as DNA: TGCGCCAGCAGCTACCCGGGACAAACAGATACGCAGTATTTT.

This clone was picked up many times. V usage is TRBV10-3 and J usage is TRBJ1-5, with unresolved D. V lost 3 bases and J 4 bases, leaving 4 bases between the germline ends. Per the germline V gene, CDR1 is ENHRY and CDR2 is SYGVKD. The CDR3 has 12 amino acids. CDR3 DNA sequence: TGTGCCATCAGTGAAACAAATCAGCCCCAGCATTTT. Its translation: CAISETNQPQHF.

This rearrangement joins TRBV20-1 to TRBJ2-7; 7 positions match TRBD2. The V and J ends lost 7 bases and 3 bases, in that order; junction bases with no gene match: 3. The CDR3 has 11 residues. Looked up from germline, CDR1 is DFQATT and CDR2 is SNEGSKA (reference sequence). The CDR3 nucleotides are TGCAGTGGGCGGGAGAGCTACGAGCAGTACTTC. Translating it yields CSGRESYEQYF.

The V call is TRBV7-2, the J call TRBJ1-1; 7 nucleotides agree with TRBD1. Looked up from germline, CDR1 is SGHTA and CDR2 is FQGNSA. The trim removed 1 base at V and 1 base at J, leaving 3 bases unmatched. This CDR3 is built from 15 residues. The CDR3 coding sequence is TGTGCCAGCAGCTTAGTGACAGGGAGGAACACTGAAGCTTTCTTT. Translated: CASSLVTGRNTEAFF.

Comment on this clone: One end of the junction does not line up with germline, which may come from a read error. J is TRBJ2-5 and V is TRBV20-1; the D is unclear. The CDR3 runs to 11 residues. Looked up from germline, CDR1 is DFQATT and CDR2 is SNEGSKA (reference sequence). CDR3 protein: CSARVQETQYF. CDR3 DNA: TGCAGTGCCAGAGTACAAGAGACCCAGTACTTC.

DNA for the CDR3: TGTGCCATCAGTTCTACTAGCGGGTCCAACACCCCAGATACGCAGTATTTT. Protein sequence: CAISSTSGSNTPDTQYF. The chain recombines TRBV10-3 with TRBJ2-3; TRBD2 aligns across 9 bases. Germline-derived CDR1 and CDR2 are ENHRY and SYGVKD. CDR3 length equals 17 residues. J lost 4 bases, V lost 5 bases, and 13 bases had no gene match.

This chain uses TRBV7-2 with TRBJ2-2; unclear D gene. Germline V lookup: CDR1 SGHTA, CDR2 FQGNSA. V was trimmed by 5 bases and J by 7 bases, leaving 8 bases between them. The CDR3 consists of 12 residues. The CDR3 sequence is CASSPTFGELFF. CDR3 in DNA: TGTGCCAGCAGCCCCACTTTCGGGGAGCTGTTTTTT.

V usage is TRBV4-2 and J usage is TRBJ1-2; D might be TRBD1 (5 bases). Trimming took off 8 bases at V and 3 bases at J, with 19 bases between the two ends. The germline gives CDR1 LGHNA, CDR2 YNFKEQ. The CDR3 consists of 15 residues. The CDR3 DNA follows: TGTGCCAGCTCCCAAACCCACCAGGGTGACTATGGCTACACCTTC. Encoded protein: CASSQTHQGDYGYTF.

This clone was observed once. The chain joins TRBV11-2 to TRBJ2-3; no definite D call. Germline CDR1 reads SGHAT; CDR2 reads FQNNGV. The length of the CDR3 is 16 residues. Between the trimmed V and J ends, which lost 0 bases and 0 bases, there was a span of 10 bases. CDR3 amino acids: CASSLEQSTSTDTQYF. DNA for the CDR3: TGTGCCAGCAGCTTAGAACAGTCAACTAGCACAGATACGCAGTATTTT. The whole variable domain, filled in from reference TRBV11-2 and TRBJ2-3, reads EAGVAQSPRYKIIEKRQSVAFWCNPISGHATLYWYQQILGQGPKLLIQFQNNGVVDDSQLPKDRFSAERLKGVDSTLKIQPAKLEDSAVYLCASSLEQSTSTDTQYFGPGTRLTVL.

This chain links TRBV15 with TRBJ1-2, with D perhaps matching TRBD1 (6 bases). The CDR3 is 16 amino acids. Trimming took off 1 base at V and 5 bases at J, with 17 bases between the two ends. CDR1 is LNHNV and CDR2 is YYDKDF in the germline V gene (reference sequence). The chain's CDR3 is CATSRAVTGIGYGYTF. DNA for the CDR3: TGTGCCACCAGCAGAGCCGTGACAGGTATCGGGTATGGCTACACCTTC.

The gene calls are TRBV2 and TRBJ2-7, with 8 positions matching TRBD1. The ends lost 6 bases at V and 6 bases at J; junction bases unmatched: 7. This CDR3 has 13 residues. Germline values: CDR1 SNHLY, CDR2 FYNNEI. CDR3 in DNA: TGTGCCAGCAGCAGACAGGGGCCCAGCGAGCAGTACTTC. It translates to CASSRQGPSEQYF.

The chain recombines TRBV12-2 with TRBJ1-2; no DNA check was done on the table's D call, TRBD1. TRBV12-2 is marked as a pseudogene. The CDR3 has 17 amino acids. CDR3 nucleotide sequence: TGTGCAAGTCGCCCCCGCCGTCGGAAGGGGGCTAACTATGGCTACACCTTC. The encoded protein is CASRPRRRKGANYGYTF.

This sequence joins TRBV19 and TRBJ1-5, with TRBD1 as a possible D gene (6 bases). This CDR3 spans 14 amino acids. The germline CDR1 and CDR2 sequences are LNHDA and SQIVND (reference sequence). V dropped 5 bases and J dropped 4 bases, with 12 bases sitting between them. As DNA, the CDR3 is TGTGCCAGTAGTTGGACAGTGAGAAATCAGCCCCAGCATTTT. It specifies CASSWTVRNQPQHF. The complete variable domain, with remaining parts taken from reference TRBV19 and TRBJ1-5, reads DGGITQSPKYLFRKEGQNVTLSCEQNLNHDAMYWYRQDPGQGLRLIYYSQIVNDFQKGDIAEGYSVSREKKESFPLTVTSAQKNPTAFYLCASSWTVRNQPQHFGDGTRLSIL.

CDR3: CASSEAGLVPYGYTF. In DNA, the CDR3 is TGTGCCAGCAGTGAAGCTGGGCTGGTACCCTATGGCTACACCTTC. This sequence joins TRBV6-1 and TRBJ1-2; D not resolved. Trimming removed 0 bases from V and 4 bases from J, with 12 bases in between. The CDR3 has 15 amino acids. Germline V gene data show CDR1 as MNHNS and CDR2 as SASEGT.

V gene TRBV7-3 combines with J gene TRBJ2-2; D is undetermined. V was clipped by 5 bases and J by 8 bases, with 12 bases between them. CDR3 size: 13 residues. Germline lookup yields CDR1 SGHTA and CDR2 FQGTGA. The CDR3 is CASSPVGKGELFF. The CDR3 nucleotides read TGTGCCAGCAGCCCAGTGGGCAAGGGGGAGCTGTTTTTT.

The chain links TRBV15 to TRBJ1-4, with 7 nucleotides matching TRBD1. The CDR3 contains 12 residues. Germline loops: CDR1 LNHNV, CDR2 YYDKDF (reference sequence). V lost 6 bases, J lost 5 bases, and 0 bases stayed unmatched. The CDR3: CATRQGNEKLFF. Here the CDR3 DNA reads TGTGCCACCAGACAGGGGAATGAAAAACTGTTTTTT.

The chain employs TRBV27 and TRBJ2-3; 7 bases are a match to TRBD1. V shed 4 bases, J shed 4 bases, and the junction held 5 bases outside the gene matches. The CDR3 runs 14 residues. CDR1 is MNHEY and CDR2 is SMNVEV in the germline V gene (reference sequence). The CDR3 nucleotides read TGTGCCAGCAGTTCACCTAGGGGGCCAGATACGCAGTATTTT. Translated: CASSSPRGPDTQYF.

This clone appeared once. The chain couples TRBV7-8 to TRBJ2-1; D is perhaps TRBD2 (5 bases). The CDR3 covers 17 residues. Germline CDR1 SGHVS, CDR2 FQNEAQ. The V end lost 0 bases, the J end lost 1 base, and 13 bases lay between the germline ends. The CDR3 DNA is TGTGCCAGCAGCTTAGCTCGCGGGCGCGGGTCCTACAATGAGCAGTTCTTC. Its translation: CASSLARGRGSYNEQFF.

The rearrangement links TRBV2 to TRBJ1-2, with no clear D. The CDR3 is 12 residues long. The germline V gene encodes CDR1 SNHLY and CDR2 FYNNEI. Between the trimmed V and J ends, which lost 6 bases and 2 bases, there was a span of 7 bases. The DNA for the CDR3 is TGTGCCAGCAGGGGCGTAAACTATGGCTACACCTTC. It codes for CASRGVNYGYTF.

V is TRBV20-1 and J is TRBJ2-3; D unclear. This CDR3 comprises 10 residues. The germline V gene has CDR1 DFQATT and CDR2 SNEGSKA (reference sequence). V shed 8 bases and J shed 3 bases, with 6 bases lying between them. The CDR3 here is CSSQTDTQYF. In DNA form, the CDR3 reads TGCAGTTCCCAAACAGATACGCAGTATTTT.

The chain uses TRBV4-3 and TRBJ2-4; D unclear. V shed 0 bases and J shed 3 bases, with 12 bases lying between them. CDR3 length: 16 residues. Per the germline V gene, CDR1 is LGHNA and CDR2 is YSLEER. CDR3 sequence: CASSQEIPVFKNIQYF. DNA of the CDR3: TGCGCCAGCAGCCAAGAAATCCCCGTTTTCAAAAACATTCAGTACTTC.

This chain links TRBV7-8 with TRBJ2-3; 9 bases map to TRBD2. Germline CDR1 SGHVS, CDR2 FQNEAQ. This CDR3 region has 15 residues. With 0 bases clipped from V and 3 bases from J, the junction kept 1 base outside the gene matches. DNA of the CDR3: TGTGCCAGCAGCTTAGCTAGCGGGAGAACAGATACGCAGTATTTT. Residues: CASSLASGRTDTQYF.

The chain combines TRBV7-2 with TRBJ1-2; 9 bases line up with TRBD1. V was clipped by 5 bases and J by 6 bases; unmatched bases: 7. This CDR3 has 14 residues. Germline V gene data show CDR1 as SGHTA and CDR2 as FQGNSA. CDR3 residues: CASSPQGAGDGYTF. The CDR3 DNA reads as TGTGCCAGCAGCCCACAGGGGGCAGGCGATGGCTACACCTTC.

The chain employs TRBV5-6 and TRBJ1-5, with 10 bases matching TRBD1. In germline, CDR1 is SGHDT, CDR2 YYEEEE. V lost 2 bases to trimming and J lost 5 bases; unmatched junction nucleotides: 7. The CDR3 consists of 16 residues. The CDR3 region has the DNA TGTGCCAGCAGCTTAGGACAGGGGGATCGATATCAGCCCCAGCATTTT. Protein sequence: CASSLGQGDRYQPQHF. Filled out from reference TRBV5-6 and TRBJ1-5, the complete variable domain reads DAGVTQSPTHLIKTRGQQVTLRCSPKSGHDTVSWYQQALGQGPQFIFQYYEEEERQRGNFPDRFSGHQFPNYSSELNVNALLLGDSALYLCASSLGQGDRYQPQHFGDGTRLSIL.

This chain joins TRBV28 and TRBJ1-3, with D perhaps matching TRBD1 (5 bases). Trimming left V 2 bases short and J 0 bases short, with 8 bases between. Germline V gene lookup returns CDR1 MDHEN and CDR2 SYDVKM. The CDR3 sequence is 15 residues long. Here the CDR3 DNA reads TGTGCCAGCAGTTTAGACAGCCGCTCTGGAAACACCATATATTTT. This codes for CASSLDSRSGNTIYF.

Judged by abundance, this clone is medium-sized. The chain has TRBV18 and TRBJ2-1; 7 bases map to TRBD1. CDR1 is KGHSH and CDR2 is LQKENI in the germline V gene. The CDR3 is 14 amino acids. With 3 bases clipped from V and 3 bases from J, the junction kept 2 bases outside the gene matches. The CDR3 sequence is CASSPTGFYNEQFF. The CDR3, as DNA: TGTGCCAGCTCACCGACAGGGTTCTACAATGAGCAGTTCTTC.

The gene calls are TRBV5-1 and TRBJ2-2; D unclear. The CDR3 is made up of 13 amino acids. The V end lost 0 bases, the J end lost 6 bases, and 6 bases lay between the germline ends. The germline CDR1 and CDR2 sequences are SGHRS and YFSETQ. The chain's CDR3 is CASSLDVAGELFF. The CDR3 DNA follows: TGCGCCAGCAGCTTGGATGTCGCCGGGGAGCTGTTTTTT.